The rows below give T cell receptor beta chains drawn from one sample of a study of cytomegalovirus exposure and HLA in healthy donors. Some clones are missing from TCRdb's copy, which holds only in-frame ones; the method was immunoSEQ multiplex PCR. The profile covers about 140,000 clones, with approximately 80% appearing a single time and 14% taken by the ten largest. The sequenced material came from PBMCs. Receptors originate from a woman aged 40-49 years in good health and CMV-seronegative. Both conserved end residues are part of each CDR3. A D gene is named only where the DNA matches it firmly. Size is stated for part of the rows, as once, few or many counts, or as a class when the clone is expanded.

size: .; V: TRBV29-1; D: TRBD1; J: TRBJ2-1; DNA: TGCAGCGTTGAAAACAGGGGAAGAGGGAAAAATGAGCAGTTCTTC; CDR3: CSVENRGRGKNEQFF
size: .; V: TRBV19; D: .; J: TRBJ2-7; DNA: TGTGCCAGTATGGCAGGGGGCGGGGGCTACGAGCAGTACTTC; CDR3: CASMAGGGGYEQYF
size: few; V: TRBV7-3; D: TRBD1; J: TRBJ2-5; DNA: TGTGCCAGCAGCTTAGGGCAGGGGGCTTTTGGGACCCAGTACTTC; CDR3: CASSLGQGAFGTQYF
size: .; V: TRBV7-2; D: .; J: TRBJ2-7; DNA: TGTGCCAGCAGTCTAATATGGACAGACGGCGGCGAGCAGTACTTC; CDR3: CASSLIWTDGGEQYF
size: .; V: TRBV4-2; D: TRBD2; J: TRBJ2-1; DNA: TGTGCCAGCAGCCACCACATAGCGGGAGGGCCGAGAAATGAGCAGTTCTTC; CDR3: CASSHHIAGGPRNEQFF
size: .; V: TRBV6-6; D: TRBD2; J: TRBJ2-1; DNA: TGTGCCAGCAGTTACGGGGGTAGCGGGAGAGTTGAGCAGTTCTTC; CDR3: CASSYGGSGRVEQFF
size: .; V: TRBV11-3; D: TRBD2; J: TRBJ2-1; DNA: TGTGCCAGCAGCCCCCCGGTCGGCGGGAGGGCCATGGATGAGCAGTTCTTC; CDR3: CASSPPVGGRAMDEQFF
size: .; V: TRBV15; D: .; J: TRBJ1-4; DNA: TGTGCCACCCGCGGTTCTAATGAAAAACTGTTTTTT; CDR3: CATRGSNEKLFF
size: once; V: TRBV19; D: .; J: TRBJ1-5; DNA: TGTGCCAGTAGTATACAGCGTGATCAGCCCCAGCATTTT; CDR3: CASSIQRDQPQHF
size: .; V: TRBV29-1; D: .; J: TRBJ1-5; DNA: TGCAGCGTTAGGGACATTAATCAGCCCCAGCATTTT; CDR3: CSVRDINQPQHF
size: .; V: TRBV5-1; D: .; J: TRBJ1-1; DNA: TGCGCCAGCAGCTCCCAGGGTTCGAACACTGAAGCTTTCTTT; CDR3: CASSSQGSNTEAFF
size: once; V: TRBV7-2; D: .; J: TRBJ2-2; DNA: TGTGCCAGCAGCCCCACGTCGGGCACCGGGGAGCTGTTTTTT; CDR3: CASSPTSGTGELFF
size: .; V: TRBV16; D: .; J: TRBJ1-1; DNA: TGTGCCAGCAGCCAATCGGGCATTGAAGCTTTCTTT; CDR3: CASSQSGIEAFF
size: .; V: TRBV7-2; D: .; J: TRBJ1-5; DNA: TGTGCCAGCAGCCCCCTTGGGTCAGGGGGCAATCAGCCCCAGCATTTT; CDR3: CASSPLGSGGNQPQHF
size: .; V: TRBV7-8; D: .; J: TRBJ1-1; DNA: TGTGCCAGCAGCTTAGTAGCCATGAACACTGAAGCTTTCTTT; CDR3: CASSLVAMNTEAFF
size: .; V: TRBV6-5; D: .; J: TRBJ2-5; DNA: TGTGCCAGCAGTAAACACAGGGATTTGACAGAGACCCAGTACTTC; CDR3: CASSKHRDLTETQYF
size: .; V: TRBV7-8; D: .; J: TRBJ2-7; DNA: TGTGCCAGCAGCGTTTACCGGAGGGACGCGGGGGAGCAGTACTTC; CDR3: CASSVYRRDAGEQYF
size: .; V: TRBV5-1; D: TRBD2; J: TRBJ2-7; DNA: TGCGCCAGCAGCAGCGGGAGGGAGGGCTACGAGCAGTACTTC; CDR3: CASSSGREGYEQYF
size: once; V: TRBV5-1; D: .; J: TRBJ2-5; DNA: TGCGCCAGCAGCGGCGGGGCAGGGGGAGAGACCCAGTACTTC; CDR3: CASSGGAGGETQYF
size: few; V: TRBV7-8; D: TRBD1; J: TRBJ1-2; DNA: TGTGCCAGCAGCTTAGGTGGGACAGGGCACTATGGCTACACCTTC; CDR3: CASSLGGTGHYGYTF
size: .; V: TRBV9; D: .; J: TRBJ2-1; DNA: TGTGCCAGCAGCGCCAGGGGGCGAGCGGGAACTAACCGGGGGAATGAGCAGTTCTTC; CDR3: CASSARGRAGTNRGNEQFF
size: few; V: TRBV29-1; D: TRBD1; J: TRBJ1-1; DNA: TGCAGCGTTGACCCCAGGGGGCGATGGGACACTGAAGCTTTCTTT; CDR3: CSVDPRGRWDTEAFF
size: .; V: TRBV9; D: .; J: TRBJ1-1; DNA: TGTGCCAGCAGCGTAGCCCCGGACAGCATCACTGAAGCTTTCTTT; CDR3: CASSVAPDSITEAFF
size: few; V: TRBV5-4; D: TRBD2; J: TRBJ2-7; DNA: TGTGCCAGCAGCCGGGCGGGAGGGCGGAGCTCCTACGAGCAGTACTTC; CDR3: CASSRAGGRSSYEQYF
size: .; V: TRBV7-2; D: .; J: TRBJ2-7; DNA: TGTGCCAGCAGCGCTTACGGGACGCAGGACTACGAGCAGTACTTC; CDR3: CASSAYGTQDYEQYF
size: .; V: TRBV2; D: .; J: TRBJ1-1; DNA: TGTGCCAGCATCATGACAGGGAACACTGAAGCTTTCTTT; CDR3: CASIMTGNTEAFF
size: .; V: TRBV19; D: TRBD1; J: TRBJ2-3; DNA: TGTGCCAGTAGTAGGACAGGCCGCACAGATACGCAGTATTTT; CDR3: CASSRTGRTDTQYF
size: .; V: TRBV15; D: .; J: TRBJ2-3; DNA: TGTGCCACCAGTCAGAGATATACAGGCAGCTCAGATACGCAGTATTTT; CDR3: CATSQRYTGSSDTQYF
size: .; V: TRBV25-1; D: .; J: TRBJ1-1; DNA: TGTGCCAGCAGCGAAAATCAGGGTTGGGGAAACACTGAAGCTTTCTTT; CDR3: CASSENQGWGNTEAFF
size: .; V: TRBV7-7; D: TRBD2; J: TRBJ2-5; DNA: TGTGCTAGCAGCCAACTGACTAGCGGGGATAAAGAGACCCAGTACTTC; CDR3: CASSQLTSGDKETQYF
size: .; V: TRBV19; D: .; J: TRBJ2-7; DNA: TGTGCCAGTAGTATCGCGACAGCCTACGAGCAGTACTTC; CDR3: CASSIATAYEQYF
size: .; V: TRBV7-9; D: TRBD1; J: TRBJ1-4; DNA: TGTGCCAGCAGCTTAGGACAGGGGACCGCAACTAATGAAAAACTGTTTTTT; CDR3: CASSLGQGTATNEKLFF
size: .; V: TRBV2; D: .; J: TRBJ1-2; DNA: TGTGCCAGCAGTGAAAATGATCGCAGGGTAAGCGGCTACACCTTC; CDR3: CASSENDRRVSGYTF
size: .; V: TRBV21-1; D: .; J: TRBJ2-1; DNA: TGTGCCAGCAGCTCGGGACTAGCGGGAGGAAAGGCGTATGAGCAGTTCTTC; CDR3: CASSSGLAGGKAYEQFF
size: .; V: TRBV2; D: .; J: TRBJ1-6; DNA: TGTGCCAGCAGGGGGGGTCAGGGAGGTTCACCCCTCCACTTT; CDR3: CASRGGQGGSPLHF
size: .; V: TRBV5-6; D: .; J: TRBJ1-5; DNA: TGTGCCAGCAGCTGGGGGCTGAGCAATCAGCCCCAGCATTTT; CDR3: CASSWGLSNQPQHF
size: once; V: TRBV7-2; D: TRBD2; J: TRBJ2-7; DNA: TGTGCCAGCAGCTTATATCGCGGGGGGGCATACGAGCAGTACTTT; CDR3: CASSLYRGGAYEQYF
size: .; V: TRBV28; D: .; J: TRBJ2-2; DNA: TGTGCCAGCAGGAACGCACGGGGGTTCGGGGAGCTGTTTTTT; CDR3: CASRNARGFGELFF
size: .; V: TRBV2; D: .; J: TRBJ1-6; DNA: TGTGCCAGCCTCCCAGGGCGCGCAGGGCCCCTCCACTTT; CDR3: CASLPGRAGPLHF
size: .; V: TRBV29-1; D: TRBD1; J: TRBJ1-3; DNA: TGCAGCGTTGAGTACCTCGGACAGGGGAATTACCATCCTGAGGGAAACACCATATATTTT; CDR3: CSVEYLGQGNYHPEGNTIYF
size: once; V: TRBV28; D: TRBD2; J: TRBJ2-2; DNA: TGTGCCAGCAGTTCCCTCCGAGCGGGAGCGGTCGGGGAGCTGTTTTTT; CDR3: CASSSLRAGAVGELFF
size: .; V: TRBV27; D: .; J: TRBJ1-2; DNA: TGTGCCAGCAGTCCAGTCACAGGGTACTATGGCTACACCTTC; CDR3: CASSPVTGYYGYTF
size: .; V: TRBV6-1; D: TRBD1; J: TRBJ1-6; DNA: TGTGCCAGCAGTGGGGAGGACAGGGGAGGGCACAATTCACCCCTCCACTTT; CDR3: CASSGEDRGGHNSPLHF
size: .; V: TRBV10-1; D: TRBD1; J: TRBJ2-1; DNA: TGCGCCAGCTTTTCGGGACAGAAACTCAATGAGCAGTTCTTC; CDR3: CASFSGQKLNEQFF
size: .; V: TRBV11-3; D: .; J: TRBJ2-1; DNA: TGTGCCAGCAGCTTAGCGGGGGGCAACGATGAGCAGTTCTTC; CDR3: CASSLAGGNDEQFF
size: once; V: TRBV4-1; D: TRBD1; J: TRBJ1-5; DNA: TGCGCCAGCAGCCAGGGCGGGGGACAGGGTAGTCAGCCCCAGCATTTT; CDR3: CASSQGGGQGSQPQHF
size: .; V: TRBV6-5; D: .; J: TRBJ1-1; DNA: TGTGCCAGCAGAACGGGGGTTTGGGCTTTCTTT; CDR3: CASRTGVWAFF
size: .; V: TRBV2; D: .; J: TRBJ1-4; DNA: TGTGCCAGCACCCGAGGGCGTCAGAGTAATGAAAAACTGTTTTTT; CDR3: CASTRGRQSNEKLFF
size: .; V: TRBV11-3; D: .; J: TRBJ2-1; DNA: TGTGCCAGCAGCTCGAGGAACGCCGGCGATGAGCAGTTCTTC; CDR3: CASSSRNAGDEQFF
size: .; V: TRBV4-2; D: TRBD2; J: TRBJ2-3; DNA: TGTGCCAGCAGCCAAGTGTCGGCGGGGGGCGGAGCAGATACGCAGTATTTT; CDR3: CASSQVSAGGGADTQYF
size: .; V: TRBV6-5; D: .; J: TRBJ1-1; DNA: TGTGCCAGCAGTTACTCACCGGGGGTCGGCACTGAAGCTTTCTTT; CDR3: CASSYSPGVGTEAFF
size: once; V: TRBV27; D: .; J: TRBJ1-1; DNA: TGTGCCAGCAGTTTATCGAGCCGAGGGCACACTGAAGCTTTCTTT; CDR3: CASSLSSRGHTEAFF
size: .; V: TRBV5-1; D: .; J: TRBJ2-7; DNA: TGCGCCAGCACCCCAGGCCGGGAGCCAAGCTCCTACGAGCAGTACTTC; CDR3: CASTPGREPSSYEQYF
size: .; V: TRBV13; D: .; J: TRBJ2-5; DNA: TGTGCCAGCAGCCGGGAAGAGACCCAGTACTTC; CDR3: CASSREETQYF
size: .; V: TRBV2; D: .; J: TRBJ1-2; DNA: TGTGCCAGCAGTCCTCAGGGAGGGGGCTATGGCTACACCTTC; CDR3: CASSPQGGGYGYTF
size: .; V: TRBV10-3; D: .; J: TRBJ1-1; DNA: TGTGCCATCAGTGGACAGGTGAACACTGAAGCTTTCTTT; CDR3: CAISGQVNTEAFF
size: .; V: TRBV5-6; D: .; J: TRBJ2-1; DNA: TGTGCCAGCAGCTTGGCCTCAGGGGAAGCCTACAATGAGCAGTTCTTC; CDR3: CASSLASGEAYNEQFF
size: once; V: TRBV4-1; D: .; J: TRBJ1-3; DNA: TGCGCCAGCAGCCAAGATCGCGTCTCTGGAAACACCATATATTTT; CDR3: CASSQDRVSGNTIYF
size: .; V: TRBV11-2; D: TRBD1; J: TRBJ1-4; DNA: TGTGCCAGCAGCAGTGACAGGGGGCATTATGAAAAACTGTTTTTT; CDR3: CASSSDRGHYEKLFF